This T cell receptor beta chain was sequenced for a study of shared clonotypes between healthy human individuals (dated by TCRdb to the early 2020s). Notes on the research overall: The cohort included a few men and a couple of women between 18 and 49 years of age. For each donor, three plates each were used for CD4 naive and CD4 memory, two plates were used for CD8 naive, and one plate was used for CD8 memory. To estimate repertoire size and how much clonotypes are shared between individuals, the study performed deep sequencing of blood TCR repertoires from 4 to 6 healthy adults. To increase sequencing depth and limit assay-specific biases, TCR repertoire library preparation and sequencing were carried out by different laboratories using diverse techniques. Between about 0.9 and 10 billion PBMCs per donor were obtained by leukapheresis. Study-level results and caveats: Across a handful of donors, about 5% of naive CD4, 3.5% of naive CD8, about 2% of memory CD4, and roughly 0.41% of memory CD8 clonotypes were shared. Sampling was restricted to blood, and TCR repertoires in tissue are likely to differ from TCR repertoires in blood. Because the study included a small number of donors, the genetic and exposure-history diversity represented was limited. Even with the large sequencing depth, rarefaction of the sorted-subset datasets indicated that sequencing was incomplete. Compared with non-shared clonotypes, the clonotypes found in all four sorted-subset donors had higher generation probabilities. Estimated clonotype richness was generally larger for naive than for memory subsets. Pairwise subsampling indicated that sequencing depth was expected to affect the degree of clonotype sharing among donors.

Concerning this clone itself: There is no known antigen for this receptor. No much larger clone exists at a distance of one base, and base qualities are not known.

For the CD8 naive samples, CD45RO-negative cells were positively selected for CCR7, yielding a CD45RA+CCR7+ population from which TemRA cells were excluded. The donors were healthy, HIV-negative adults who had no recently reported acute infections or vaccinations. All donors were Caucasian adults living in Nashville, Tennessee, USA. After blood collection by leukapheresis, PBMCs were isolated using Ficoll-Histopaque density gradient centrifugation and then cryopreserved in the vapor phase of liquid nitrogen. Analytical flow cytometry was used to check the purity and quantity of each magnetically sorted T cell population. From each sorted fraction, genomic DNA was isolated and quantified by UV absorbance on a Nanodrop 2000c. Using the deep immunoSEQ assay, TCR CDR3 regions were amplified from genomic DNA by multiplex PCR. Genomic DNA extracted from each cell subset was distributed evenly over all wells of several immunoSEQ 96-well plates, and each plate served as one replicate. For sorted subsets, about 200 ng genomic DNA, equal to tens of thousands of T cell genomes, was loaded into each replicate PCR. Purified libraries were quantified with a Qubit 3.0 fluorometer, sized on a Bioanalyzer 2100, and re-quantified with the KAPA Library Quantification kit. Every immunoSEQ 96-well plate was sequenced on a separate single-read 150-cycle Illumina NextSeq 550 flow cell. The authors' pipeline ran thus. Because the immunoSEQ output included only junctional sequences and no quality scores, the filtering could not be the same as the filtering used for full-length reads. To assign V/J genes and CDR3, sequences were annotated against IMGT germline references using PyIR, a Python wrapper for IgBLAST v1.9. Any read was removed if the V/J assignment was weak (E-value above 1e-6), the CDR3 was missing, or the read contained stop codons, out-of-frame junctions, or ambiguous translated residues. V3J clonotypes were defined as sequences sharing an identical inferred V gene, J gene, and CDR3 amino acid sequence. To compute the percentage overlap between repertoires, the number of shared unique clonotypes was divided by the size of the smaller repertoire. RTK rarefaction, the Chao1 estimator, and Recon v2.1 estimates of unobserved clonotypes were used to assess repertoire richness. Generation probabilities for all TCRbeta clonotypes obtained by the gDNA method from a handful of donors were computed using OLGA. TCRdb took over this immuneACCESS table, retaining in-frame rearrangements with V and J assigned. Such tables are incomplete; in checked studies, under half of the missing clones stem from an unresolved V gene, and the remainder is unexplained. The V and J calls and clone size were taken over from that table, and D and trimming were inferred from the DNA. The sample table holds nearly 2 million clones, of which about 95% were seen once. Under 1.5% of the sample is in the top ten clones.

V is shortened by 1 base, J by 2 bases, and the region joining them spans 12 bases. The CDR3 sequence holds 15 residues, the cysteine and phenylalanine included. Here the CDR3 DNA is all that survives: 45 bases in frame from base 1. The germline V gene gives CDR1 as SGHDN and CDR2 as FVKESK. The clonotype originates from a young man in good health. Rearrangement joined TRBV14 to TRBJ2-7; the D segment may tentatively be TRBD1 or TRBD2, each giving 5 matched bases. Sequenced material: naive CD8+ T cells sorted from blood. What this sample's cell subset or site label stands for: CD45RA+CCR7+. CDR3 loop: CASSQGRPGPYEQYF. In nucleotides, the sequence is TGTGCCAGCAGCCAAGGACGACCGGGACCCTACGAGCAGTACTTC.